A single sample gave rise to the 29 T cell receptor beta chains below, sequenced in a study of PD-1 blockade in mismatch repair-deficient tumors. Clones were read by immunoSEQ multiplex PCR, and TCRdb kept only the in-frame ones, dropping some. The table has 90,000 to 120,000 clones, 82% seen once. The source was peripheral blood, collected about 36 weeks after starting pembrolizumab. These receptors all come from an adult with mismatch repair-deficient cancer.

CDR3 sequence (DNA): TGTGCCAGCAGCTTGGATCCGATAAATCAGCCCCAGCATTTT. This codes for CASSLDPINQPQHF. The chain has TRBV5-5 and TRBJ1-5, with D unresolved. This CDR3 has 14 amino acids. Deletions cut 0 bases from V and 4 bases from J, with 8 bases between. CDR1 and CDR2 from the germline V gene are SGHKS and YYEKEE (reference sequence).

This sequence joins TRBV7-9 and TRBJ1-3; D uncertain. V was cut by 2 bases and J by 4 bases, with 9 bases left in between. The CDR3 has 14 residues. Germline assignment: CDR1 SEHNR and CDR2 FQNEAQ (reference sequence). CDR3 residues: CASSLRSRGNTIYF. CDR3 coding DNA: TGTGCCAGCAGCTTACGTTCCCGGGGAAACACCATATATTTT.

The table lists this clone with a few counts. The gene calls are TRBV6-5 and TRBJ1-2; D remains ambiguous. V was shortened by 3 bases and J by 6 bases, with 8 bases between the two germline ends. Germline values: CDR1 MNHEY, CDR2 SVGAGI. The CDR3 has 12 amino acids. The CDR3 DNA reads TGTGCCAGCAGTTATGATCGGGATGGCTACACCTTC. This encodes CASSYDRDGYTF.

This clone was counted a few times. CDR3 sequence reads: CASSPPGGNNEQFF. The CDR3 DNA reads as TGTGCCAGCTCACCGCCGGGAGGGAACAATGAGCAGTTCTTC. V usage is TRBV18 and J usage is TRBJ2-1; 8 bases match TRBD2. This CDR3 is 14 amino acids long. In germline, CDR1 is KGHSH, CDR2 LQKENI. The ends lost 3 bases at V and 5 bases at J; junction bases unmatched: 3.

CDR3 sequence reads: CASSLEAIGEQYF. CDR3 coding DNA: TGTGCCAGCAGCTTAGAGGCCATCGGGGAGCAGTACTTC. The rearrangement links TRBV7-6 to TRBJ2-7; D not resolved. In germline, CDR1 is SGHVS, CDR2 FNYEAQ. The CDR3 contains 13 residues. V lost 1 base to trimming and J lost 7 bases, with 11 bases between them.

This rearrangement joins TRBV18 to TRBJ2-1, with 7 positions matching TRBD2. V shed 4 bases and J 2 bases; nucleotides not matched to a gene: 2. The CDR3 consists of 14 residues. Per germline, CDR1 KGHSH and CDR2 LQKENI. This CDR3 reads CASSLGGAYNEQFF. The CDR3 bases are TGTGCCAGCTCACTTGGGGGGGCCTACAATGAGCAGTTCTTC.

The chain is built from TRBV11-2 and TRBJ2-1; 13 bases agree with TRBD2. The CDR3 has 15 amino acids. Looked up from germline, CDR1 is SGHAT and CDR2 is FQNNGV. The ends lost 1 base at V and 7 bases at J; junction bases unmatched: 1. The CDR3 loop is CASSLATSGRNEQFF. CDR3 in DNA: TGTGCCAGCAGCTTAGCGACTAGCGGGAGGAATGAGCAGTTCTTC.

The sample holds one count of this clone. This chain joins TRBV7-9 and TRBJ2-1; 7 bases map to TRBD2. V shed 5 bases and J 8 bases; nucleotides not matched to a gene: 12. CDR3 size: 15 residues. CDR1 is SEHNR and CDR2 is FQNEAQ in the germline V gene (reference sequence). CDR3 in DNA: TGTGCCAGCAGCACTCGGGCCGGGGGGAGTGATGAGCAGTTCTTC. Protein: CASSTRAGGSDEQFF.

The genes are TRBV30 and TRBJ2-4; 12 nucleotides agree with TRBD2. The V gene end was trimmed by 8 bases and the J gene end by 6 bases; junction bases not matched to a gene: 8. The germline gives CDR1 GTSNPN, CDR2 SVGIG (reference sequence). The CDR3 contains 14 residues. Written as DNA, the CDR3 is TGTGCCAGTACCCCGGGACTAGCGGGAAACATTCAGTACTTC. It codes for CASTPGLAGNIQYF.

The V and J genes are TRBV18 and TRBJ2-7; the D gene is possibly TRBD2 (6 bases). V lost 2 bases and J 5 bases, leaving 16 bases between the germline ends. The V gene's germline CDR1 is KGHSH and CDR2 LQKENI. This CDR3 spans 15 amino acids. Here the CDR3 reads CASSPNQDGGNEQYF. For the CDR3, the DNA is TGTGCCAGCTCACCAAACCAAGATGGGGGGAACGAGCAGTACTTC.

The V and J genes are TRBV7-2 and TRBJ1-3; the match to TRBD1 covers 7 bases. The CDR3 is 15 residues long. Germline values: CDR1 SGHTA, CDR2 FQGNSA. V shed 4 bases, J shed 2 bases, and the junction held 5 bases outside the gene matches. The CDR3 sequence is CASSSSGQAGNTIYF. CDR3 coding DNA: TGTGCCAGCAGCTCTTCCGGACAGGCTGGAAACACCATATATTTT.

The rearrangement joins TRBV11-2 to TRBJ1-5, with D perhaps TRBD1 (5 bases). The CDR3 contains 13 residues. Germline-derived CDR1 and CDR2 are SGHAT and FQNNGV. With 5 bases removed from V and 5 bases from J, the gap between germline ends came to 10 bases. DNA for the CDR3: TGTGCCAGCAGCCCGAGACAGTATCAGCCCCAGCATTTT. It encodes CASSPRQYQPQHF. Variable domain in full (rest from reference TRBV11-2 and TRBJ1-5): EAGVAQSPRYKIIEKRQSVAFWCNPISGHATLYWYQQILGQGPKLLIQFQNNGVVDDSQLPKDRFSAERLKGVDSTLKIQPAKLEDSAVYLCASSPRQYQPQHFGDGTRLSIL.

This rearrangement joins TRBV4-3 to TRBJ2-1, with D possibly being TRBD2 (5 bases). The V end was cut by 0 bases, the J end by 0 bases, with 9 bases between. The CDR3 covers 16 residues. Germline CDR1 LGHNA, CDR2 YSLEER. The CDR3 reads CASSQDEGASYNEQFF. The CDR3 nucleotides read TGCGCCAGCAGCCAAGATGAGGGAGCCTCCTACAATGAGCAGTTCTTC.

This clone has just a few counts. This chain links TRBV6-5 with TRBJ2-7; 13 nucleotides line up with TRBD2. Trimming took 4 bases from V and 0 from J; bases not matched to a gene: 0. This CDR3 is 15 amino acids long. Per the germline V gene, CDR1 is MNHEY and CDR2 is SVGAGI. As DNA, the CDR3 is TGTGCCAGCAGTTGGACTAGCGGGAGCTCCTACGAGCAGTACTTC. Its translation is CASSWTSGSSYEQYF.

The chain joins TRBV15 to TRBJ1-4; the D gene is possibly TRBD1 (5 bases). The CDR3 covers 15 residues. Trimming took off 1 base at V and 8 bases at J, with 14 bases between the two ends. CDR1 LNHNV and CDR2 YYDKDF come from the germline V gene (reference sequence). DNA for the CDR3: TGTGCCACCAGCAGAGTGGGGGGAGTGGAGGAAAAACTGTTTTTT. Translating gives CATSRVGGVEEKLFF.

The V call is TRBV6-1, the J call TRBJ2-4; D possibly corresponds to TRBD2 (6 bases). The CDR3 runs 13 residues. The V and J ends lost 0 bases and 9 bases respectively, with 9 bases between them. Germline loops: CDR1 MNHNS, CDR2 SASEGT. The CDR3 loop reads CASSEAGGSIQYF. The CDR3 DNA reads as TGTGCCAGCAGTGAAGCAGGAGGGAGCATTCAGTACTTC.

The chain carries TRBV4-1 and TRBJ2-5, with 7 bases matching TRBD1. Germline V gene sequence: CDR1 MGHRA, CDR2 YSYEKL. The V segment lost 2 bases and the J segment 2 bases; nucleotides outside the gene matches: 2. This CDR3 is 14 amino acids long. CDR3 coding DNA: TGCGCCAGCAGCCAACCGGGACAGCAAGAGACCCAGTACTTC. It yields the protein CASSQPGQQETQYF.

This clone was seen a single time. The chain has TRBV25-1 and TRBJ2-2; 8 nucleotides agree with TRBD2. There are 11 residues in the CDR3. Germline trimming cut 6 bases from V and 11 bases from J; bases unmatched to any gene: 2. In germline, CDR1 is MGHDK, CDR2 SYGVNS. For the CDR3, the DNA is TGTGCCAGCAGGGGGACTAGTGAGCTGTTTTTT. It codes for CASRGTSELFF.

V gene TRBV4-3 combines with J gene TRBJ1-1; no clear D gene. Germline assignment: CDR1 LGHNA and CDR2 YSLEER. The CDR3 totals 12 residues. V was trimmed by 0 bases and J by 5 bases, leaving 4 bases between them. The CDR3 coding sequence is TGCGCCAGCAGCCAAGACAGGACTGAAGCTTTCTTT. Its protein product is CASSQDRTEAFF.

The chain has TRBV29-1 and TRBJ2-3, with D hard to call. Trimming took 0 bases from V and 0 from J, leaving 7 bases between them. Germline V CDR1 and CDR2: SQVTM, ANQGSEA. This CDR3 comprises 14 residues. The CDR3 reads CSVEEGKSTDTQYF. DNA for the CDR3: TGCAGCGTTGAAGAGGGGAAAAGCACAGATACGCAGTATTTT.

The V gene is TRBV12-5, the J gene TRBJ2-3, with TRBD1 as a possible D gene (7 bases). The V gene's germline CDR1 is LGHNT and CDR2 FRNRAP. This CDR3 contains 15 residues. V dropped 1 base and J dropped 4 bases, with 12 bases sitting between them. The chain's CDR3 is CASGLAQGGSDTQYF. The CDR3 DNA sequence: TGTGCTAGTGGTTTGGCCCAGGGGGGTTCAGATACGCAGTATTTT.

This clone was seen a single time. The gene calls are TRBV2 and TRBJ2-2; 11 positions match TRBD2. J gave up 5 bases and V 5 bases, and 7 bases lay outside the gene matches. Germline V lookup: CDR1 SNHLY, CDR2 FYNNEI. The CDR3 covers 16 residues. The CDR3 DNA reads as TGTGCCAGCAGTAGGACTAGCGGGCGGGGGACCGGGGAGCTGTTTTTT. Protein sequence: CASSRTSGRGTGELFF.

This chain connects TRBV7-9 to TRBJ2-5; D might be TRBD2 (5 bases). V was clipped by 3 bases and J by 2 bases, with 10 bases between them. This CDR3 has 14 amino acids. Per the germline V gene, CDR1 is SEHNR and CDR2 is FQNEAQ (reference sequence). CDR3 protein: CASSLLGSQETQYF. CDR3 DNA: TGTGCCAGCAGCTTGTTGGGGAGTCAAGAGACCCAGTACTTC.

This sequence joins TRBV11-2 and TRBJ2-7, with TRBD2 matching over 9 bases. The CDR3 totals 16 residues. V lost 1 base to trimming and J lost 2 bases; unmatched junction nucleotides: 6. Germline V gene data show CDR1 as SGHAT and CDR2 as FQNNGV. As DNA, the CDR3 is TGTGCCAGCAGCTTAGCCCTTAGCGGGAGTGCCTACGAGCAGTACTTC. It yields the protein CASSLALSGSAYEQYF.

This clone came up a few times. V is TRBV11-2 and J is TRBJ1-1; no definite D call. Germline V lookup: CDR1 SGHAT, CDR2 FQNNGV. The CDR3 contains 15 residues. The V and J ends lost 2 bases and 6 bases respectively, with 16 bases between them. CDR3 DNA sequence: TGTGCCAGCAGCTTAAAAACCCCGGCAGGAGCTGAAGCTTTCTTT. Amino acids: CASSLKTPAGAEAFF.

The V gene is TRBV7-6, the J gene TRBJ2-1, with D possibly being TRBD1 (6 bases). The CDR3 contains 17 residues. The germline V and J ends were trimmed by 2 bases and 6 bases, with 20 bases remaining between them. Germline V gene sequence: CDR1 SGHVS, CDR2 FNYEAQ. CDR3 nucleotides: TGTGCCAGCAGCTTAATGCCAGGGGCGGACTCGGGCAATGAGCAGTTCTTC. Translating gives CASSLMPGADSGNEQFF.

The CDR3 DNA reads as TGTGCCAGCAGCTTAGATCGCGTAGGCAGTTCTCCCTACGAGCAGTACTTC. This translates into CASSLDRVGSSPYEQYF. This chain joins TRBV11-2 and TRBJ2-7; D not resolved. This CDR3 is built from 17 residues. Germline lookup yields CDR1 SGHAT and CDR2 FQNNGV. V was clipped by 0 bases and J by 2 bases, with 17 bases between them.

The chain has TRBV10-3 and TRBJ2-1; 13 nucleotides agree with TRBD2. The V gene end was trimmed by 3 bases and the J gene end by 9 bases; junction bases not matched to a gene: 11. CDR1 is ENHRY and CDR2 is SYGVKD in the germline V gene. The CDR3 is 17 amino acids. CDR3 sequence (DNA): TGTGCCATCAGTGAAAGACCCGGGACTAGCGGGACGGGTGAGCAGTTCTTC. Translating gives CAISERPGTSGTGEQFF.

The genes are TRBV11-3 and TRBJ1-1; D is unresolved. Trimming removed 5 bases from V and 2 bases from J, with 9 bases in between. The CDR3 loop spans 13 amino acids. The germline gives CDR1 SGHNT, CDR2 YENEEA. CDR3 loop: CASSRQRNTEAFF. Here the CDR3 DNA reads TGTGCCAGCAGCCGGCAACGTAACACTGAAGCTTTCTTT.